Listed below are T cell receptor beta chains from one sample, sequenced in a study of blood T cell repertoires in COVID-19. Measured with immunoSEQ multiplex PCR; TCRdb has only the in-frame clones, and not every one. The table records over 90,000 clones, roughly 87% of them present only once. The sample consisted of peripheral blood. All receptors come from a woman aged 45 to 65 with COVID-19, enrolled during active disease. The CDR3 runs from the conserved cysteine through the conserved F or W. A D gene is named only where the DNA matches it firmly. Expanded clones get a size class; other rows say once, few or many, or leave the size out.

j_gene | v_gene | d_gene | abundance | CDR3nt | CDR3aa
TRBJ1-2 | TRBV5-4 | TRBD1 | . | TGTGCCAGCAGCGGAGGACAGGGGGAAACCTTC | CASSGGQGETF
TRBJ1-4 | TRBV7-9 | . | . | TGTGCCAGCAGCCGTGGGAGTAATGAAAAACTGTTTTTT | CASSRGSNEKLFF
TRBJ2-2 | TRBV9 | TRBD2 | . | TGTGCCAGCAGCGTACGTAGCGGGGGGAACACCGGGGAGCTGTTTTTT | CASSVRSGGNTGELFF
TRBJ2-5 | TRBV7-2 | . | . | TGTGCCAGCAGCCCCGTGGTGGGGGGACAAGAGACCCAGTACTTC | CASSPVVGGQETQYF
TRBJ2-3 | TRBV9 | . | . | TGTGCCAGCAGCGCCGCTGGGACTCCGCTCGGAGATACGCAGTATTTT | CASSAAGTPLGDTQYF
TRBJ2-7 | TRBV5-1 | . | . | TGCGCCAGCAGCTTCGGGACATTGGGGTCCTACGAGCAGTACTTC | CASSFGTLGSYEQYF
TRBJ1-2 | TRBV2 | . | once | TGTGCCAGCAGTGAAAATGGGCAGACCTATGGCTACACCTTC | CASSENGQTYGYTF
TRBJ2-7 | TRBV2 | . | . | TGTGCCAGCAGAACAGCTGAGGAGCAGTACTTC | CASRTAEEQYF
TRBJ2-7 | TRBV11-3 | TRBD2 | few | TGTGCCAGCAGCTTAGAACTAGCGGGGGGAATAATGCACGAGCAGTACTTC | CASSLELAGGIMHEQYF
TRBJ2-7 | TRBV3-1/TRBV3-2 | TRBD2 | . | TGTGCCAGCAGCCACCTCCGACGAGGTGCCGGGACTAGCCCCTACGAGCAGTACTTC | CASSHLRRGAGTSPYEQYF
TRBJ2-1 | TRBV19 | . | . | TGTGCCAGTAGTCCTACGGGGGGCCTATACAATGAGCAGTTCTTC | CASSPTGGLYNEQFF
TRBJ1-3 | TRBV9 | TRBD1 | . | TGTGCCAGCAGCGCGACAGGGATAAACACCATATATTTT | CASSATGINTIYF
TRBJ2-7 | TRBV30 | TRBD1 | . | TGTGCCTGGAGTGTACAAGGGGACAGTTTCGCGTTC | CAWSVQGDSFAF
TRBJ1-2 | TRBV11-3 | TRBD1 | . | TGTGCCAGCAGCTTGTGGACAGGGGCCCTCAACTATGGCTACACCTTC | CASSLWTGALNYGYTF
TRBJ1-6 | TRBV7-2 | . | . | TGTGCCAGCAGCTCTACCTTAGCCCTCCACTTT | CASSSTLALHF
TRBJ2-3 | TRBV3-1/TRBV3-2 | . | . | TGTGCCAGCAGCCTGGGGGCCATAGATACGCAGTATTTT | CASSLGAIDTQYF
TRBJ2-7 | TRBV10-2 | . | . | TGCGCCAGCAGTGAGGTTAACAGGGTCGACGAGCAGTACTTC | CASSEVNRVDEQYF
TRBJ2-3 | TRBV5-4 | TRBD1 | . | TGTGCCAGCAGTAGAACACAGGGGGCAAACACAGATACGCAGTATTTT | CASSRTQGANTDTQYF
TRBJ2-5 | TRBV20-1 | TRBD1 | . | TGCAGTGCTAACAGGGGAGAGACCCAGTACTTC | CSANRGETQYF
TRBJ2-7 | TRBV3-1/TRBV3-2 | . | . | TGTGCCAGCAGCTCCCCTCACGAGCAGTACTTC | CASSSPHEQYF
TRBJ1-3 | TRBV6-5 | TRBD1 | . | TGTGCCAGCAGCCGGACAGGGACTGGAAACACCATATATTTT | CASSRTGTGNTIYF
TRBJ2-1 | TRBV12-3/TRBV12-4 | . | . | TGTGCCAGCAGGAGTTACAATGAGCAGTTCTTC | CASRSYNEQFF
TRBJ1-2 | TRBV28 | TRBD1 | . | TGTGCCAGCAGTTTGGGGACAGGGAATTACTATGGCTACACCTTC | CASSLGTGNYYGYTF
TRBJ2-1 | TRBV6-6 | TRBD2 | . | TGTGCCAGCAGTCACCTCCCGCCAAGGGCACTAGCGGGGACCAACAATGAGCAGTTCTTC | CASSHLPPRALAGTNNEQFF
TRBJ1-2 | TRBV6-5 | . | once | TGTGCCAGCGGGGCGAACTATGGCTACACCTTC | CASGANYGYTF
TRBJ1-1 | TRBV19 | . | once | TGTGCCAGTAGTATAGCAGGGGCGAACACTGAAGCTTTCTTT | CASSIAGANTEAFF
TRBJ2-3 | TRBV3-1/TRBV3-2 | TRBD1 | . | TGTGCCAGCAGCCAGGACAGGGGGAGTAGCACAGATACGCAGTATTTT | CASSQDRGSSTDTQYF
TRBJ2-1 | TRBV27 | TRBD2 | . | TGTGCCAGCAGATTAGCGGGGGGACACAATGAGCAGTTCTTC | CASRLAGGHNEQFF
TRBJ1-6 | TRBV3-1/TRBV3-2 | . | . | TGTGCCAGCAGCCAAGTTGAGAATTCACCCCTCCACTTT | CASSQVENSPLHF
TRBJ2-3 | TRBV28 | . | . | TGTGCCAGCAGTTTATCCCCAGGCACAGATACGCAGTATTTT | CASSLSPGTDTQYF
TRBJ2-7 | TRBV5-8 | . | . | TGTGCCAGCAGCTTGGTCATCTCCTACGAGCAGTACTTC | CASSLVISYEQYF
TRBJ2-7 | TRBV19 | . | . | TGTGCCAGTAGTACCCGTTTAAGCCAGGCCGAGCAGTACTTC | CASSTRLSQAEQYF
TRBJ2-7 | TRBV6-5 | . | once | TGTGCCAGCAGTTACCAACAGGTGAACTACGAGCAGTACTTC | CASSYQQVNYEQYF
TRBJ1-4 | TRBV2 | TRBD1 | once | TGTGCCAGCATACGGGACAGGGGTTCGGGTGAAAAACTGTTTTTT | CASIRDRGSGEKLFF
TRBJ1-1 | TRBV7-3 | TRBD1 | . | TGTGCCAGCAGCTTCGGGACAGGGAAGGAAGCTTTCTTT | CASSFGTGKEAFF
TRBJ2-7 | TRBV7-3 | . | . | TGTGCCAGCAGCCCGTCGGGGGACAGCTACGAGCAGTACTTC | CASSPSGDSYEQYF
TRBJ2-2 | TRBV3-1/TRBV3-2 | . | . | TGTGCCAGCAGCCCCTCGGGGGGCTTCGGGGAGCTGTTTTTT | CASSPSGGFGELFF
TRBJ1-2 | TRBV3-1/TRBV3-2 | . | . | TGTGCCAGCAGCCAATCGGGGATCTCTAACTATGGCTACACCTTC | CASSQSGISNYGYTF
TRBJ1-4 | TRBV4-2 | TRBD1 | many | TGTGCCAGCAGCCAAGGACAGGGGGAAGGTGAAAAACTGTTTTTT | CASSQGQGEGEKLFF
TRBJ2-1 | TRBV7-9 | TRBD2 | . | TGTGCCAGCAGCGACCGAAGGGCTAGCGGGGGAGTAAATGAGCAGTTCTTC | CASSDRRASGGVNEQFF
TRBJ2-4 | TRBV5-1 | TRBD1 | . | TGCGCCAGCAGCTTGGGACAGGGAAACATTCAGTACTTC | CASSLGQGNIQYF
TRBJ2-2 | TRBV9 | . | . | TGTGCCAGCAGCGTTCCGGTAGGGAGAGAGAACACCGGGGAGCTGTTTTTT | CASSVPVGRENTGELFF
TRBJ2-5 | TRBV5-8 | TRBD2 | . | TGTGCCAGCAGCACAGGAGGGACTAGCGGGGGTTTCCAAGAGACCCAGTACTTC | CASSTGGTSGGFQETQYF
TRBJ2-7 | TRBV4-1 | TRBD2 | . | TGCGCCAGCGGACTGGTAGCGGGGACCTACGAGCAGTACTTC | CASGLVAGTYEQYF
TRBJ2-5 | TRBV19 | TRBD2 | . | TGTGCCAGTAGTACAAAAGAGAACGGGACTAGCGGGGGGGAATTGTACCAAGAGACCCAGTACTTC | CASSTKENGTSGGELYQETQYF
TRBJ1-1 | TRBV5-1 | TRBD1 | . | TGCGCCAGCAGCCCGGGACAGGGAGGGAACACTGAAGCTTTCTTT | CASSPGQGGNTEAFF
TRBJ2-2 | TRBV24-1 | . | . | TGTGCCACCAGTGACCCAGGGTCAGGGACCGGGGAGCTGTTTTTT | CATSDPGSGTGELFF
TRBJ1-4 | TRBV6-5 | . | . | TGTGCCAGCACCCTAGATGCAACTAATGAAAAACTGTTTTTT | CASTLDATNEKLFF
TRBJ2-3 | TRBV30 | TRBD1 | . | TGTGCCTGGAAAGAGACAGGGGGAAGAGATACGCAGTATTTT | CAWKETGGRDTQYF
TRBJ2-4 | TRBV5-4 | TRBD1 | once | TGTGCCAGCAGACCTGACAGGGCCGACATTCAGTACTTC | CASRPDRADIQYF
TRBJ2-1 | TRBV7-9 | TRBD1 | . | TGTGCCAGCAGCTTAGGTGACAGGGGGGATGAGCAGTTCTTC | CASSLGDRGDEQFF
TRBJ1-1 | TRBV7-2 | . | . | TGTGCCAGCAGCTTGAATGCGGGGGATTTGGCAGCTTTCTTT | CASSLNAGDLAAFF
TRBJ2-7 | TRBV7-6 | TRBD2 | . | TGTGCCAGCAGCTCGGGCGGGGGGTACGAGCAGTACTTC | CASSSGGGYEQYF
TRBJ2-2 | TRBV2 | TRBD2 | . | TGTGCCAGAGAGCGGGGGGAAAACACCGGGGAGCTGTTTTTT | CARERGENTGELFF
TRBJ2-1 | TRBV2 | TRBD2 | once | TGTGCCAGCAGTGACGGGGGGGTATCCTACAATGAGCAGTTCTTC | CASSDGGVSYNEQFF
TRBJ2-1 | TRBV18 | . | . | TGTGCCAGCTCATCGGACAGCAATGAGCAGTTCTTC | CASSSDSNEQFF
TRBJ1-4 | TRBV5-1 | TRBD1 | . | TGCGCCAGCAGAGGACAGGGTGATGAAAAACTGTTTTTT | CASRGQGDEKLFF
TRBJ2-7 | TRBV13 | . | . | TGTGCCAGCAGCTTATCACTAGCCCTGGGCGAGCAGTACTTC | CASSLSLALGEQYF
TRBJ2-1 | TRBV7-2 | TRBD1 | . | TGTGCCAGCAGCTCCAGTGGACAGGGGAGAGTCTTC | CASSSSGQGRVF